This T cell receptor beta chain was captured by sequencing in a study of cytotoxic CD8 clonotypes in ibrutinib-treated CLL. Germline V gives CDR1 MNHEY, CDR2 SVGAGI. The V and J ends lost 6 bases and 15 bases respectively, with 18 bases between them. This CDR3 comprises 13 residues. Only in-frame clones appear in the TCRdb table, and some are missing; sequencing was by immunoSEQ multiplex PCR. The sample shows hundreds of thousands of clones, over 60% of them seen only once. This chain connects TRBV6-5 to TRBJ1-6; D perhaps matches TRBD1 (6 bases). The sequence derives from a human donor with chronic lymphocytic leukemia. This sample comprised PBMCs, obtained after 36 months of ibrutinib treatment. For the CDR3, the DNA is TGTGCCAGCAGGCCCACTCGGGGGCGGTACCTCCACTTT. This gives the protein CASRPTRGRYLHF.